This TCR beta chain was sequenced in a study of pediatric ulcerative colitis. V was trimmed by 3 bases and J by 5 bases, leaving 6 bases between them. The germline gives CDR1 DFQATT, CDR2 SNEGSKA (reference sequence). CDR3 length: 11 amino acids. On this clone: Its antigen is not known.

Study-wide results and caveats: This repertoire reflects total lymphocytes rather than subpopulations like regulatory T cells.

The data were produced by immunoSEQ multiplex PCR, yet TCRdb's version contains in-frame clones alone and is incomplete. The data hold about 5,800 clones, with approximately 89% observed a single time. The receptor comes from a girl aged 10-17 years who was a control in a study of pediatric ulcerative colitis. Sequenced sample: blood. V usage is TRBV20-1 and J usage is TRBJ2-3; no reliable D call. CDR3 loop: CSASLGDTQYF. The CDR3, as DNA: TGCAGTGCTAGTCTAGGAGATACGCAGTATTTT.